These T cell receptor beta chains were read from a single sample in a study of patients and donors after allogeneic stem cell transplantation. TCRdb recomputed calls from the RT-PCR reads with MiXCR, one row per CDR3 protein. The sample holds approximately 38,000 distinct CDR3 sequences, roughly 30% seen once. Sequenced: blood, either unsorted or a sorted T cell fraction (not recorded which). The receptors shown here come from a human donor who was either an allogeneic HSCT recipient or a stem cell or donor lymphocyte infusion donor (not recorded which). It is not recorded whose cells these are; they may come from a transplant donor. Each CDR3 is given with its conserved first and last residue. Fields, in order: clone size, J gene, D gene, V gene, CDR3 protein, CDR3 DNA. The D gene is left open where the match is weak. Where a row states a size, it is once, few, many or the class of an expanded clone; other rows omit it.

>few|TRBJ1-5|-|TRBV27
CASSSLGDSNQPQHF
TGTGCCAGCAGCTCCCTCGGGGATAGCAATCAGCCCCAGCATTTT
>few|TRBJ1-3|-|TRBV10-3
CAISEWRLTSSGNTIYF
TGTGCCATCAGTGAGTGGCGACTGACGAGCTCTGGAAACACCATATATTTT
>many|TRBJ1-1|-|TRBV25-1
CASCHRGRTEAFF
TGTGCCAGCTGCCACCGAGGACGGACTGAAGCTTTCTTT
>-|TRBJ2-5|-|TRBV5-1
CASSWQGLGETQYF
TGCGCCAGCAGCTGGCAGGGACTCGGGGAGACCCAGTACTTC
>many|TRBJ1-2|-|TRBV12-3/TRBV12-4
CASSVQVGALANYGYTF
TGTGCCAGCAGTGTCCAAGTTGGTGCACTAGCTAACTATGGCTACACCTTC
>-|TRBJ2-3|TRBD1|TRBV29-1
CSVRQTGPDTQYF
TGCAGCGTGAGACAGACAGGGCCAGATACGCAGTATTTT
>-|TRBJ2-2|-|TRBV18
CASSPYTANTGELFF
TGTGCCAGCTCACCATATACAGCGAACACCGGGGAGCTGTTTTTT
>-|TRBJ2-5|TRBD1|TRBV10-3
CAISVGGRAQETQYF
TGTGCCATCAGTGTAGGGGGCAGGGCTCAAGAGACCCAGTACTTC
>-|TRBJ1-4|TRBD1|TRBV20-1
CSAAPGTGFERLFF
TGCAGTGCCGCCCCGGGGACAGGGTTTGAAAGACTGTTTTTT
>many|TRBJ1-2|-|TRBV29-1
CSVEKDRTNYGYTF
TGCAGCGTTGAAAAGGACAGAACTAACTATGGCTACACCTTC
>few|TRBJ2-7|-|TRBV12-3/TRBV12-4
CASSLKGVIHEQYF
TGTGCCAGCAGTTTAAAGGGAGTGATACACGAGCAGTACTTC
>-|TRBJ2-1|TRBD2|TRBV10-3
CATGTSFNEQFF
TGTGCCACCGGGACTAGCTTCAACGAGCAGTTCTTC
>few|TRBJ2-3|TRBD2|TRBV20-1
CSARSGRAGDTQYF
TGCAGTGCTCGAAGCGGGAGGGCAGGAGATACGCAGTATTTT
>-|TRBJ1-2|-|TRBV20-1
CSARVGQGGFYGYTF
TGCAGTGCTAGAGTTGGGCAGGGTGGTTTCTATGGCTACACCTTC
>few|TRBJ1-1|TRBD1|TRBV28
CASRGNRGTEAFF
TGTGCCAGCAGAGGAAACAGGGGCACTGAAGCTTTCTTT
>-|TRBJ2-2|TRBD2|TRBV3-1
CASRSLAGARELFF
TGTGCCAGCAGATCTCTAGCGGGAGCCAGGGAGCTGTTTTTT
>many|TRBJ1-2|TRBD1|TRBV7-2
CASSEGQGYGYTF
TGTGCCAGCAGCGAAGGACAGGGCTATGGCTACACCTTC